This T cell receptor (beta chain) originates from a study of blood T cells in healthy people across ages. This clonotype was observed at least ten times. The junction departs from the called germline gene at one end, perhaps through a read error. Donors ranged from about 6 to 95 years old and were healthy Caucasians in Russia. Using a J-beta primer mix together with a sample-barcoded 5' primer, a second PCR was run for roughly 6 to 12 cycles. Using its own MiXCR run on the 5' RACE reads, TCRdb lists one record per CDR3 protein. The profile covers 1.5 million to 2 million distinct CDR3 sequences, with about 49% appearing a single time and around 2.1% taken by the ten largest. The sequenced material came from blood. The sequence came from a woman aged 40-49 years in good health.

In DNA form, the CDR3 reads TGTGCCAGCAGCTTAGGGCAGGGGCAAGAGACCCAGTACTTC. This gives the protein CASSLGQGQETQYF. The chain links TRBV5-1 to TRBJ2-5; weak D call: TRBD1 (6 bases). Per germline, CDR1 SGHRS and CDR2 YFSETQ. CDR3 length equals 14 residues.